The source of this T cell receptor (beta chain) is a study of T cell responses to AZD1222 COVID-19 vaccine. CDR1 and CDR2 from the germline V gene are WSHSY and SAAADI. There are 15 residues in the CDR3. The V segment lost 6 bases and the J segment 4 bases; nucleotides outside the gene matches: 3. TCRdb's table, derived via immunoSEQ multiplex PCR, lists solely in-frame clones and lacks some. Of some 99,000 clones listed, 88% are singletons. This sequence joins TRBV10-2 and TRBJ2-3, with 14 positions matching TRBD2. The source was peripheral blood, collected 28 days after the second AZD1222 dose. The TCR sequence derives from an adult who received the AZD1222 COVID-19 vaccine. DNA of the CDR3: TGCGCCAGCAGCCAGGGACTAGCGGGAGCAGATACGCAGTATTTT. It yields the protein CASSQGLAGADTQYF.